This T cell receptor (beta chain) came from a study of shared clonotypes between healthy human individuals. It was 150 to 250 ng DNA, about 30,000 T cell genomes, that sorted-subset replicate PCRs used. Repertoires were generated with immunoSEQ multiplex PCR, while TCRdb's copy carries only in-frame clones and drops some. Among about 2 million clones listed, about 95% were seen once. In the naive CD8 group, cells lacked CD45RO and were positively selected for CCR7, so terminally differentiated effector memory CD45RA+ cells were left out. Every contributor of samples was a Caucasian grown-up residing in Nashville, Tennessee. V lost 3 bases to trimming and J lost 7 bases, with 15 bases between them. Germline V gives CDR1 MDHEN, CDR2 SYDVKM. This CDR3 spans 14 amino acids.

The chain carries TRBV28 and TRBJ1-1; D may be TRBD1 (6 bases). The sequence was obtained from a man between 18 and 35 years old in good health. Sequenced sample: naive CD8+ T cells sorted from blood. The CDR3 nucleotides are TGTGCCAGCAGTTTCTTAGGGGGGGTGTTTGAAGCTTTCTTT. Its protein is CASSFLGGVFEAFF.